Below are 24 T cell receptor beta chains sequenced from a single sample in a study of T cell responses to AZD1222 COVID-19 vaccine. Produced via immunoSEQ multiplex PCR; TCRdb's table is partial and in-frame only. This sample yields tens of thousands of clones, of which over 80% are seen a single time; less than 3.5% belongs to the top ten. The starting material was peripheral blood, obtained 28 days after the second AZD1222 dose. The receptor source for this set is an adult who received the AZD1222 COVID-19 vaccine.

The J gene is TRBJ2-5, the V gene TRBV25-1; 7 bases line up with TRBD1. The CDR3 runs 14 residues. With V trimmed by 4 bases and J by 3 bases, 5 bases remained unmatched. Germline V lookup: CDR1 MGHDK, CDR2 SYGVNS. The DNA of the CDR3 is TGTGCCAGCAGTGCACCGGGACAGAAAGAGACCCAGTACTTC. This gives the protein CASSAPGQKETQYF.

The gene calls are TRBV29-1 and TRBJ2-7; the match to TRBD1 covers 11 bases. Germline CDR1 reads SQVTM; CDR2 reads ANQGSEA. The trim removed 4 bases at V and 6 bases at J, leaving 5 bases unmatched. CDR3 size: 13 residues. The CDR3 DNA follows: TGCAGCGTTGGGACAGGGGGCAACTCCGAGCAGTACTTC. Translation: CSVGTGGNSEQYF.

This rearrangement joins TRBV30 to TRBJ1-3, with D perhaps matching TRBD1 (5 bases). Germline CDR1 and CDR2: GTSNPN and SVGIG (reference sequence). V dropped 3 bases and J dropped 3 bases, with 12 bases sitting between them. This CDR3 has 14 amino acids. CDR3 sequence: CAWSQGTDGNTIYF. CDR3 nucleotide sequence: TGTGCCTGGAGCCAGGGAACAGATGGAAACACCATATATTTT.

The chain uses TRBV19 and TRBJ2-3; 8 bases line up with TRBD1. The length of the CDR3 is 12 residues. Germline lookup yields CDR1 LNHDA and CDR2 SQIVND (reference sequence). With 10 bases clipped from V and 5 bases from J, the junction kept 5 bases outside the gene matches. The CDR3 bases are TGTGCCACCGGGACAGGCTTAGATACGCAGTATTTT. Translating it yields CATGTGLDTQYF. Filled out from reference TRBV19 and TRBJ2-3, the complete variable domain reads DGGITQSPKYLFRKEGQNVTLSCEQNLNHDAMYWYRQDPGQGLRLIYYSQIVNDFQKGDIAEGYSVSREKKESFPLTVTSAQKNPTAFYLCATGTGLDTQYFGPGTRLTVL.

The chain employs TRBV28 and TRBJ1-4; 9 bases line up with TRBD1. CDR1 and CDR2 (germline): MDHEN, SYDVKM. CDR3 length: 14 amino acids. The trim removed 6 bases at V and 8 bases at J, leaving 7 bases unmatched. CDR3 protein: CASSQTGGREKLFF. Here the CDR3 DNA reads TGTGCCAGCAGCCAGACAGGGGGACGAGAAAAACTGTTTTTT.

This chain uses TRBV28 with TRBJ1-2, with 7 bases lining up with TRBD1. Germline V CDR1 and CDR2: MDHEN, SYDVKM. The V gene end was trimmed by 3 bases and the J gene end by 4 bases; junction bases not matched to a gene: 8. The CDR3 contains 15 residues. The CDR3: CASSFGGGDAYGYTF. CDR3 nucleotides: TGTGCCAGCAGTTTTGGAGGGGGCGACGCCTATGGCTACACCTTC.

This chain uses TRBV2 with TRBJ2-7, with D possibly matching TRBD2 (6 bases). The CDR3 runs to 15 residues. V gave up 8 bases and J gave up 4 bases, with 21 bases separating them. Germline V gene lookup returns CDR1 SNHLY and CDR2 FYNNEI. CDR3 protein: CASGGLGLYQYEQYF. Written as DNA, the CDR3 is TGTGCCAGCGGGGGATTGGGACTCTATCAGTACGAGCAGTACTTC.

This clone was recorded once. CDR3 bases: TGTGCCAGCAGCCGCCCCTCGGGATCGTCCTACGAGCAGTACTTC. Translation: CASSRPSGSSYEQYF. This chain connects TRBV7-9 to TRBJ2-7; D might be TRBD2 (5 bases). This CDR3 contains 15 residues. The germline V gene has CDR1 SEHNR and CDR2 FQNEAQ (reference sequence). V lost 5 bases and J lost 1, with 15 bases in between. Supplemented by reference TRBV7-9 and TRBJ2-7, the full variable domain reads DTGVSQNPRHKITKRGQNVTFRCDPISEHNRLYWYRQTLGQGPEFLTYFQNEAQLEKSRLLSDRFSAERPKGSFSTLEIQRTEQGDSAMYLCASSRPSGSSYEQYFGPGTRLTVT.

The chain has TRBV5-6 and TRBJ1-1; 8 nucleotides agree with TRBD1. There are 16 residues in the CDR3. J gave up 1 base and V 3 bases, and 8 bases lay outside the gene matches. Germline V gene sequence: CDR1 SGHDT, CDR2 YYEEEE. The CDR3: CASSSDRTGPNTEAFF. As DNA, the CDR3 is TGTGCCAGCAGCTCGGATAGGACAGGGCCGAACACTGAAGCTTTCTTT.

Remarks on this clone: In the same sample, other DNA sequences code for this CDR3. J is TRBJ2-7 and V is TRBV4-1; tentative D call: TRBD1 (5 bases). CDR1 MGHRA and CDR2 YSYEKL come from the germline V gene. CDR3 length: 14 residues. Trimming shortened V by 1 base and J by 1 base, and 8 bases separated the two germline ends. CDR3 residues: CASSQVDRSYEQYF. The DNA for the CDR3 is TGCGCCAGCAGCCAAGTTGACAGATCCTACGAGCAGTACTTC.

J is TRBJ2-7 and V is TRBV18; 7 bases align to TRBD1. V shed 2 bases and J 5 bases; nucleotides not matched to a gene: 6. Germline assignment: CDR1 KGHSH and CDR2 LQKENI. The CDR3 covers 14 residues. CDR3 in DNA: TGTGCCAGCTCACCAGGCCAGGGGGTAGACGAGCAGTACTTC. Encoded protein: CASSPGQGVDEQYF.

The rearrangement joins TRBV28 to TRBJ1-2; no firm D call. This CDR3 region has 15 residues. Germline V gives CDR1 MDHEN, CDR2 SYDVKM. The ends were cut back, 6 bases at V and 4 bases at J, with 18 bases in the middle. The CDR3 sequence: CASRPQDREGYGYTF. The DNA of the CDR3 is TGTGCCAGCAGGCCCCAAGACCGGGAGGGCTATGGCTACACCTTC.

The rearrangement links TRBV11-2 to TRBJ2-7; 7 positions agree with TRBD2. Germline V CDR1 and CDR2: SGHAT, FQNNGV. The J segment lost 3 bases and the V segment lost 5 bases, leaving 7 bases of the junction unmatched. This CDR3 comprises 14 residues. CDR3 in DNA: TGTGCCAGCAGCATCGAGCGGGGAAACTACGAGCAGTACTTC. Translation: CASSIERGNYEQYF.

The gene calls are TRBV4-1 and TRBJ2-1; D gene unclear. Germline V gene sequence: CDR1 MGHRA, CDR2 YSYEKL. The V and J ends lost 3 bases and 0 bases respectively, with 12 bases between them. This CDR3 is built from 16 residues. Here the CDR3 DNA reads TGCGCCAGCAGCCACCCCGCGGCTAGCTCCTACAATGAGCAGTTCTTC. Translation: CASSHPAASSYNEQFF.

This chain uses TRBV11-2 with TRBJ2-7; TRBD2 is a possible D gene (5 bases). CDR3 size: 14 residues. Germline V gene lookup returns CDR1 SGHAT and CDR2 FQNNGV. V was shortened by 5 bases and J by 7 bases, with 18 bases between the two germline ends. CDR3 bases: TGTGCCAGCAGCCCTGGGCACGGGAACCGGGAGCAGTACTTC. It yields the protein CASSPGHGNREQYF.

This chain links TRBV5-1 with TRBJ2-2; no firm D call. There are 13 residues in the CDR3. Germline CDR1 is SGHRS and CDR2 is YFSETQ. Trimming pared 0 bases from V and 5 bases from J, leaving 5 bases between. CDR3 protein: CASSLAATGELFF. DNA for the CDR3: TGCGCCAGCAGCTTGGCAGCGACCGGGGAGCTGTTTTTT.

The chain uses TRBV20-1 and TRBJ1-1; tentative D call: TRBD1 (5 bases). The germline V gene has CDR1 DFQATT and CDR2 SNEGSKA (reference sequence). The CDR3 sequence is 11 residues long. V shed 4 bases and J shed 7 bases, with 10 bases lying between them. CDR3 nucleotides: TGCAGTGCTAAGGGGCCCAGTGAAGCTTTCTTT. Its protein product is CSAKGPSEAFF.

This clone showed up just once. Other DNA sequences in the same sample also yield this CDR3. This chain links TRBV18 with TRBJ2-5; no reliable D call. The CDR3 covers 11 residues. Germline-derived CDR1 and CDR2 are KGHSH and LQKENI. V was trimmed by 3 bases and J by 1 base, leaving 0 bases between them. This chain's CDR3 is CASSPQETQYF. Here the CDR3 DNA reads TGTGCCAGCTCACCCCAAGAGACCCAGTACTTC. Drawing the rest from reference TRBV18 and TRBJ2-5, the complete variable domain is NAGVMQNPRHLVRRRGQEARLRCSPMKGHSHVYWYRQLPEEGLKFMVYLQKENIIDESGMPKERFSAEFPKEGPSILRIQQVVRGDSAAYFCASSPQETQYFGPGTRLLVL.

V and J are TRBV12-3 or TRBV12-4 and TRBJ1-5; no reliable D call. The CDR3 has 13 residues. Deletions cut 3 bases from V and 3 bases from J, with 6 bases between. The CDR3 nucleotides read TGTGCCAGCAGTTTGGTGGACAATCAGCCCCAGCATTTT. Its protein is CASSLVDNQPQHF.

The chain carries TRBV19 and TRBJ1-4; D remains ambiguous. Germline values: CDR1 LNHDA, CDR2 SQIVND (reference sequence). The CDR3 totals 15 residues. V lost 5 bases, J lost 0 bases, and 10 bases lay in between. CDR3 sequence (DNA): TGTGCCAGTAGTTCCCCTTTCACAACTAATGAAAAACTGTTTTTT. It yields the protein CASSSPFTTNEKLFF.

The chain joins TRBV7-8 to TRBJ2-1, with a tentative D call TRBD2 (6 bases). V lost 6 bases, J lost 0 bases, and 24 bases lay in between. The CDR3 consists of 19 residues. Looked up from germline, CDR1 is SGHVS and CDR2 is FQNEAQ. DNA of the CDR3: TGTGCCAGCAGTCAAACCGGGGGAAGCCGGGCCAGCTCCTACAATGAGCAGTTCTTC. This sequence encodes CASSQTGGSRASSYNEQFF.

The chain carries TRBV12-3 or TRBV12-4 and TRBJ2-7; D ambiguous. V dropped 5 bases and J dropped 7 bases, with 9 bases sitting between them. This CDR3 spans 11 amino acids. DNA for the CDR3: TGTGCCAGCAGTCCCTCGCGAGAGCAGTACTTC. Translated, it gives CASSPSREQYF.

This chain joins TRBV11-2 and TRBJ1-1; 8 bases map to TRBD1. This CDR3 is built from 15 residues. The trim removed 9 bases at V and 1 base at J, leaving 10 bases unmatched. Germline CDR1 and CDR2: SGHAT and FQNNGV. The CDR3 DNA reads TGTGCCAGTCAGTATCAGGGGGCACCGAACACTGAAGCTTTCTTT. This gives the protein CASQYQGAPNTEAFF.

The J gene is TRBJ2-3, the V gene TRBV9; D perhaps matches TRBD2 (6 bases). The CDR3 loop spans 15 amino acids. V was cut by 5 bases and J by 0 bases, with 13 bases left in between. Germline CDR1 is SGDLS and CDR2 is YYNGEE. CDR3 in amino acids: CASRRRLGSTDTQYF. CDR3 coding DNA: TGTGCCAGCAGACGCCGACTAGGTAGCACAGATACGCAGTATTTT.